This T cell receptor (beta chain) was identified during a study of neurological immune-mediated disorders. This clonotype was recorded at least ten times. Unmatched junction bases numbered 3, after V lost 4 bases and J lost 5 bases. CDR1 is SEHNR and CDR2 is FQNEAQ in the germline V gene (reference sequence). The CDR3 runs to 13 residues. TCRdb used MiXCR to reprocess the 5' RACE reads, holding one entry per CDR3 protein. The table includes roughly 59,000 distinct CDR3 sequences, around 5% detected once. This receptor was identified in a human donor with multiple sclerosis. The donor label of this sample is uncertain. The chain couples TRBV7-9 to TRBJ1-2; 8 bases map to TRBD1. Sequences were obtained from PBMCs. The CDR3 reads CASSWTGLYGYTF. The DNA for the CDR3 is TGTGCCAGCAGCTGGACAGGGCTATATGGCTACACCTTC. The full variable domain, with the rest looked up from reference TRBV7-9 and TRBJ1-2, is DTGVSQNPRHKITKRGQNVTFRCDPISEHNRLYWYRQTLGQGPEFLTYFQNEAQLEKSRLLSDRFSAERPKGSFSTLEIQRTEQGDSAMYLCASSWTGLYGYTFGSGTRLTVV.